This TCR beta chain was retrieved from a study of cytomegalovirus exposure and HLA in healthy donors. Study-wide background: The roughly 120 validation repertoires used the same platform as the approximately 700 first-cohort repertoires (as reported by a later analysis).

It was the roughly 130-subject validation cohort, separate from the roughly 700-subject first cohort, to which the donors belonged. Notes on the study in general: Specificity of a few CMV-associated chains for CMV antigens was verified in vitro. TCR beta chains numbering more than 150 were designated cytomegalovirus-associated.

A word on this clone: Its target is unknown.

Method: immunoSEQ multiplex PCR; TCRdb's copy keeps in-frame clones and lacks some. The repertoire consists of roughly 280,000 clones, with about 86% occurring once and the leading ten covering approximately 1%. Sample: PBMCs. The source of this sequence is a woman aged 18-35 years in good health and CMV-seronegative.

The CDR3 sequence is CASSPRTGVYEQYF. The CDR3 DNA follows: TGCGCCAGCAGCCCCCGGACAGGGGTTTACGAGCAGTACTTC. This sequence joins TRBV5-1 and TRBJ2-7; 9 bases fit TRBD1. The V gene end was trimmed by 4 bases and the J gene end by 4 bases; junction bases not matched to a gene: 6. CDR3 size: 14 residues. CDR1 is SGHRS, CDR2 YFSETQ, per germline.